What follows are 11 T cell receptor beta chains derived from one specimen sequenced in a study of cytomegalovirus exposure and HLA in healthy donors. The primer mix had 60 Vbeta and 13 Jbeta primers. Libraries were prepared by immunoSEQ multiplex PCR; TCRdb keeps only in-frame clonotypes and omits some of them. The sample has some 200,000 clones; around 80% are singletons. Sequenced sample: PBMCs. Receptor source: a young woman in good health and CMV-seronegative.

This clone was picked up one time. This rearrangement joins TRBV6-6 to TRBJ2-3; 11 bases are a match to TRBD2. Germline CDR1 and CDR2: MNHNY and SVGAGI (reference sequence). The CDR3 has 13 residues. Trimming removed 7 bases from V and 5 bases from J; junction bases left unmatched: 2. The DNA for the CDR3 is TGTGCCAGCACCGGGACTAGCGGAGATACGCAGTATTTT. Amino acid sequence: CASTGTSGDTQYF.

Comments on this clone: A read error may produce the germline difference seen at one junction end. V gene TRBV6-1 combines with J gene TRBJ2-6, with D possibly being TRBD1 (5 bases). There are 16 residues in the CDR3. Germline loops: CDR1 MNHNS, CDR2 SASEGT. The CDR3 loop reads CASSDRARSGANGLTF. CDR3 nucleotide sequence: TGTGCCAGCAGTGATAGGGCGCGCTCTGGGGCCAACGGCCTGACTTTC.

The V and J genes are TRBV28 and TRBJ2-3; 8 positions match TRBD1. The germline V gene encodes CDR1 MDHEN and CDR2 SYDVKM. The V gene end was trimmed by 6 bases and the J gene end by 4 bases; junction bases not matched to a gene: 12. This CDR3 is built from 16 residues. The DNA of the CDR3 is TGTGCCAGCAGCCCGGCCCGGACAGGGTGGGCAGATACGCAGTATTTT. This translates into CASSPARTGWADTQYF.

The rearrangement uses TRBV7-2 and TRBJ2-7; the match to TRBD1 covers 8 bases. This CDR3 has 16 residues. The ends lost 5 bases at V and 0 bases at J; junction bases unmatched: 9. CDR1 is SGHTA and CDR2 is FQGNSA in the germline V gene. CDR3 bases: TGTGCCAGCAGCCCCGACAGGGGAGGAACCTCCTACGAGCAGTACTTC. It specifies CASSPDRGGTSYEQYF. Looking up the rest from reference TRBV7-2 and TRBJ2-7 gives the full variable domain: GAGVSQSPSNKVTEKGKDVELRCDPISGHTALYWYRQSLGQGLEFLIYFQGNSAPDKSGLPSDRFSAERTGGSVSTLTIQRTQQEDSAVYLCASSPDRGGTSYEQYFGPGTRLTVT.

In DNA form, the CDR3 reads TGTGCCAGCAGTCCGGGACTAGCGGGTCCCTACGAGCAGTACTTC. It specifies CASSPGLAGPYEQYF. This rearrangement joins TRBV5-4 to TRBJ2-7, with 12 nucleotides matching TRBD2. The V and J ends lost 5 bases and 2 bases, in that order; junction bases with no gene match: 5. Germline loops: CDR1 SGHNT, CDR2 YYREEE (reference sequence). This CDR3 contains 15 residues.

The V and J genes are TRBV4-1 and TRBJ2-3; weak D call: TRBD1 (6 bases). V was trimmed by 3 bases and J by 0 bases, leaving 13 bases between them. Per germline, CDR1 MGHRA and CDR2 YSYEKL. The CDR3 is 16 amino acids. The CDR3 bases are TGCGCCAGCAGCCAGGCGACAGGCGCTAGCACAGATACGCAGTATTTT. The encoded protein is CASSQATGASTDTQYF.

This chain joins TRBV5-1 and TRBJ2-7; 8 positions agree with TRBD1. V lost 3 bases to trimming and J lost 9 bases; unmatched junction nucleotides: 11. CDR3 length: 14 residues. Germline CDR1 and CDR2: SGHRS and YFSETQ. CDR3 sequence: CASSSGQAALGQYF. The CDR3, as DNA: TGCGCCAGCAGCTCGGGACAGGCAGCCTTGGGGCAGTACTTC.

The CDR3 protein is CASSEAGVQREQPQHF. Here the CDR3 DNA reads TGTGCCAGCAGTGAAGCAGGTGTCCAGAGGGAACAGCCCCAGCATTTT. This chain connects TRBV6-1 to TRBJ1-5, with D uncertain. The CDR3 covers 16 residues. Trimming cost V 0 bases and J 7 bases, with 16 bases left between them. Germline V gives CDR1 MNHNS, CDR2 SASEGT.

The chain couples TRBV5-4 to TRBJ1-2; D is ambiguous. The CDR3 is 14 amino acids. CDR1 SGHNT and CDR2 YYREEE come from the germline V gene (reference sequence). Trimming removed 0 bases from V and 8 bases from J, with 14 bases in between. The CDR3 region is CASSLAAGPRGYTF. CDR3 sequence (DNA): TGTGCCAGCAGCTTGGCGGCCGGCCCTAGGGGCTACACCTTC.

Note on this clone: The junction departs from the called germline gene at one end, perhaps through a read error. This chain joins TRBV19 and TRBJ2-7; 7 bases are shared with TRBD2. The CDR3 covers 13 residues. Germline CDR1 LNHDA, CDR2 SQIVND (reference sequence). CDR3 coding DNA: TGTGCCAGTGCGCCTGGCACTAGCGAGGAGCAGCACTTC. It encodes CASAPGTSEEQHF.

The chain recombines TRBV27 with TRBJ2-3; 11 bases fit TRBD2. This CDR3 has 14 residues. With 7 bases clipped from V and 7 bases from J, the junction kept 7 bases outside the gene matches. In germline, CDR1 is MNHEY, CDR2 SMNVEV (reference sequence). CDR3 sequence reads: CASTASGGKNTQYF. CDR3 coding DNA: TGTGCCAGCACCGCTAGCGGGGGGAAAAATACGCAGTATTTT.